This record looks at one T cell receptor beta chain sequence and its context. In germline, CDR1 is SEHNR, CDR2 FQNEAQ (reference sequence). V shed 2 bases and J shed 5 bases, with 15 bases lying between them. The CDR3 is 15 residues long. The data were obtained in a study of blood T cells in healthy people across ages. With a J-beta primer mix and a sample-barcoded 5' primer, a second PCR ran roughly 7 to 11 cycles. TCRdb reprocessed the 5' RACE reads with MiXCR, giving one entry per CDR3 protein. The sample shows about 830,000 distinct CDR3 sequences, roughly 50% of them seen only once. This receptor was obtained from a man aged 25-40 years in good health. The gene calls are TRBV7-9 and TRBJ2-5; TRBD1 might be the D (5 bases). Sequencing input: blood. The CDR3 sequence: CASSLWGGVGETQYF. The CDR3 nucleotides read TGTGCCAGCAGCTTATGGGGCGGCGTGGGGGAGACCCAGTACTTC.